This T cell receptor beta chain was obtained from a study of blood T cell repertoires in COVID-19. Germline CDR1 is SGHDN and CDR2 is FVKESK. The V end was cut by 3 bases, the J end by 8 bases, with 7 bases between. The CDR3 totals 11 residues. Sequencing used immunoSEQ multiplex PCR; TCRdb keeps in-frame clones, though not all of them. The profile shows roughly 240,000 clones, roughly 85% of them singletons. Seattle patients were enrolled during active infection and followed longitudinally. The sample taken for sequencing was peripheral blood. V and J are TRBV14 and TRBJ2-5; D is ambiguous. The sequence was collected from a man aged 45-65 years with COVID-19, enrolled during active disease. In DNA form, the CDR3 reads TGTGCCAGCAGCCATAGCCGAACCCAGTACTTC. This sequence encodes CASSHSRTQYF.